The next 6 T cell receptor beta chains were all read from a single sample in a study of blood T cell repertoires in COVID-19. Clones were sequenced by immunoSEQ multiplex PCR, and TCRdb holds only the in-frame ones, with some missing. The sample carries approximately 89,000 clones, about 95% recorded once. The sequencing sample was made of peripheral blood. The receptors were sampled from a human donor with active COVID-19. The donor label of this sample is uncertain.

This chain uses TRBV20-1 with TRBJ2-4; the D is unclear. Trimming cost V 3 bases and J 5 bases, with 5 bases left between them. The germline gives CDR1 DFQATT, CDR2 SNEGSKA (reference sequence). This CDR3 is built from 11 residues. DNA for the CDR3: TGCAGTGCTAGCACAGAAAACATTCAGTACTTC. Its translation: CSASTENIQYF.

This chain uses TRBV11-3 with TRBJ2-1, with TRBD1 identical over 9 bases. V lost 5 bases and J lost 6; bases outside the gene matches: 8. Germline assignment: CDR1 SGHNT and CDR2 YENEEA. The CDR3 runs 15 residues. The CDR3 DNA is TGTGCCAGCAGCCTGGACAGGGGAGTAGGCAATGAGCAGTTCTTC. Translating it yields CASSLDRGVGNEQFF.

The rearrangement links TRBV6-6 to TRBJ2-1; 12 positions match TRBD2. The CDR3 has 15 residues. The V segment lost 6 bases and the J segment 7 bases; nucleotides outside the gene matches: 7. Germline values: CDR1 MNHNY, CDR2 SVGAGI (reference sequence). CDR3 nucleotides: TGTGCCAGCAGCCTAGCGGGAGGGGTTTCGAATGAGCAGTTCTTC. Translated: CASSLAGGVSNEQFF.

This clone occurred a few times. This chain connects TRBV6-6 to TRBJ1-1; D remains unclear. The CDR3 is 11 residues long. V lost 4 bases and J 10 bases, leaving 10 bases between the germline ends. Germline V gives CDR1 MNHNY, CDR2 SVGAGI (reference sequence). For the CDR3, the DNA is TGTGCCAGCAGTTCAAACGCGGGAGCTTTCTTT. Amino acid sequence: CASSSNAGAFF.

The chain has TRBV3-1 (or the pseudogene TRBV3-2) and TRBJ2-5; D unresolved. Per germline, CDR1 LGHDT and CDR2 YNNKEL (reference sequence). The CDR3 covers 13 residues. The V end was cut by 5 bases, the J end by 5 bases, with 12 bases between. The CDR3 DNA reads as TGTGCCAGCAGCTCTTCTAGGTGGGAGACCCAGTACTTC. It translates to CASSSSRWETQYF.

The chain employs TRBV20-1 and TRBJ2-5, with D possibly TRBD1 on 5 matching bases. CDR1 and CDR2 (germline): DFQATT, SNEGSKA (reference sequence). V was trimmed by 3 bases and J by 5 bases, leaving 10 bases between them. CDR3 length: 12 amino acids. The CDR3 DNA sequence: TGCAGTGCTAGTTCAGGGCAGGAGACCCAGTACTTC. Encoded protein: CSASSGQETQYF.